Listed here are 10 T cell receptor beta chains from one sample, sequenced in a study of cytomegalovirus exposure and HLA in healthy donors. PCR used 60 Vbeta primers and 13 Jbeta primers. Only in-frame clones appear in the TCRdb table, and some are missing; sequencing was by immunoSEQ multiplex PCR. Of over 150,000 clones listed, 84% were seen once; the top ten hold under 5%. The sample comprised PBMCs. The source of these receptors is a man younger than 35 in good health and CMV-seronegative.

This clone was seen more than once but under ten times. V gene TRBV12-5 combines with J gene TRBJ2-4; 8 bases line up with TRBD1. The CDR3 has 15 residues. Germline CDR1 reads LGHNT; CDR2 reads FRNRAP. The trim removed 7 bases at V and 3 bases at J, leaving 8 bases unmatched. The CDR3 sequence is CASALTGTGKNIQYF. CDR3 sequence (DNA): TGTGCTAGTGCCCTAACCGGGACAGGCAAAAACATTCAGTACTTC.

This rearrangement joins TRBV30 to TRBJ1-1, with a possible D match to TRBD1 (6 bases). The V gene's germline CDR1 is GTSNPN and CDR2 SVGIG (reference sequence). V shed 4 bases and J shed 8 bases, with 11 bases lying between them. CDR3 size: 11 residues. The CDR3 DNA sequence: TGTGCCTGGACCCAAAGGGGGGAAGCTTTCTTT. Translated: CAWTQRGEAFF.

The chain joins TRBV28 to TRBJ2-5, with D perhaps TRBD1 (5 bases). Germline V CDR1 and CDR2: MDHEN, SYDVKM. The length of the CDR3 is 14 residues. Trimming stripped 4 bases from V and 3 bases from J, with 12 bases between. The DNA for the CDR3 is TGTGCCAGCAGTTCTTTAAGGGGTAAAGAGACCCAGTACTTC. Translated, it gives CASSSLRGKETQYF.

The CDR3 DNA is TGCAGCGTTCGACAGGGAGGAGAAAAACTGTTTTTT. This sequence encodes CSVRQGGEKLFF. The chain uses TRBV29-1 and TRBJ1-4; 7 nucleotides match TRBD1. The CDR3 consists of 12 residues. Trimming took 5 bases from V and 8 from J; bases not matched to a gene: 5. Looked up from germline, CDR1 is SQVTM and CDR2 is ANQGSEA.

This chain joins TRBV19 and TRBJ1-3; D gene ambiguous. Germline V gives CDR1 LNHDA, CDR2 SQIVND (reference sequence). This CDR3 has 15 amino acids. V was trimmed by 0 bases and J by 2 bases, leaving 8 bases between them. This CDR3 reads CASSIEGSAGNTIYF. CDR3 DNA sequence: TGTGCCAGTAGTATAGAGGGCAGTGCTGGAAACACCATATATTTT.

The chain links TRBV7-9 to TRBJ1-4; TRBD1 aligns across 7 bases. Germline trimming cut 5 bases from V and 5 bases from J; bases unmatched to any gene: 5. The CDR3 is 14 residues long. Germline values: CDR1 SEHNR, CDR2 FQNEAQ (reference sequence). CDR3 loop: CASSVTGWNEKLFF. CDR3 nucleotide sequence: TGTGCCAGCAGCGTGACAGGGTGGAATGAAAAACTGTTTTTT.

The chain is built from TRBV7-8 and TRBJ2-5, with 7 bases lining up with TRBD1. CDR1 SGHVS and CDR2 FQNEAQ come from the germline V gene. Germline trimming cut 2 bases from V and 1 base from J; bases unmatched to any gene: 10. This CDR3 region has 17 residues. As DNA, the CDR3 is TGTGCCAGCAGCTTACGATACCCGAGGGACAGCCAAGAGACCCAGTACTTC. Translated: CASSLRYPRDSQETQYF.

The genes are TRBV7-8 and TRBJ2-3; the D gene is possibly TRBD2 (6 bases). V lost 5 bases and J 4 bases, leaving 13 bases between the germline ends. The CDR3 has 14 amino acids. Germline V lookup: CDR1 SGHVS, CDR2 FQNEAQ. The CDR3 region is CASSPRDFSDTQYF. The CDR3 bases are TGTGCCAGCAGCCCCCGGGACTTTTCAGATACGCAGTATTTT.

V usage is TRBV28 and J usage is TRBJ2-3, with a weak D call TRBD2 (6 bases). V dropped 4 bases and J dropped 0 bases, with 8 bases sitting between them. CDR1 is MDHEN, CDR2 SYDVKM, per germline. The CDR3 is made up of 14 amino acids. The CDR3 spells CASSSGTSTDTQYF. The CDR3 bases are TGTGCCAGCAGTTCGGGGACTAGCACAGATACGCAGTATTTT.

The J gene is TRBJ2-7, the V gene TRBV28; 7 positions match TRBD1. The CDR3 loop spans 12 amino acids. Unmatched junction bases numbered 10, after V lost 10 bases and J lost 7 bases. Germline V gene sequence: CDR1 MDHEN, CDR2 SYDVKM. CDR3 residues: CATLQGSKEQYF. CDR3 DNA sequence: TGTGCCACCTTACAGGGGTCGAAGGAGCAGTACTTC.